This entry concerns a single TCR beta chain. This CDR3 spans 16 amino acids. Trimming stripped 3 bases from V and 5 bases from J, with 19 bases between. Looked up from germline, CDR1 is MNHEY and CDR2 is SMNVEV (reference sequence). These data are taken from a study of shared clonotypes between healthy human individuals. Generated by immunoSEQ multiplex PCR, the TCRdb table keeps only in-frame clones and is missing some. The data contain approximately 2.1 million clones, over 90% of them singletons. The sequenced sample was naive CD4+ T cells from PBMCs. Noted subset: CD45RA+ positively selected. J is TRBJ2-5 and V is TRBV27, with D perhaps being TRBD1 or TRBD2 (6 bases each). The source is a man younger than 35 in good health. Some clones in this sample may be carry-over from other donors' samples. The CDR3 DNA sequence: TGTGCCAGCAGTTTGAGGGGGGTGGCGGTAGAGGAGACCCAGTACTTC. Encoded protein: CASSLRGVAVEETQYF.